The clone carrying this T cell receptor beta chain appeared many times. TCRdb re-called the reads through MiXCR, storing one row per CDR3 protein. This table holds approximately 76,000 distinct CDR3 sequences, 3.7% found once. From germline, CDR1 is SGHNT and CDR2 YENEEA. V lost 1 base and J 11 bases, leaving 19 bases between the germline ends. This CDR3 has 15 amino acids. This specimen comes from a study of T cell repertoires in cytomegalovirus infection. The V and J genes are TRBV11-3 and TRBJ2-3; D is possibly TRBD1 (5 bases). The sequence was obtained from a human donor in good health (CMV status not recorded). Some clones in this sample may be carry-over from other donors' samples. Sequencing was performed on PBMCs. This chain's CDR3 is CASSLVVRVQALQYF. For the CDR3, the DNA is TGTGCCAGCAGCTTAGTGGTCCGGGTACAGGCATTGCAGTATTTT.